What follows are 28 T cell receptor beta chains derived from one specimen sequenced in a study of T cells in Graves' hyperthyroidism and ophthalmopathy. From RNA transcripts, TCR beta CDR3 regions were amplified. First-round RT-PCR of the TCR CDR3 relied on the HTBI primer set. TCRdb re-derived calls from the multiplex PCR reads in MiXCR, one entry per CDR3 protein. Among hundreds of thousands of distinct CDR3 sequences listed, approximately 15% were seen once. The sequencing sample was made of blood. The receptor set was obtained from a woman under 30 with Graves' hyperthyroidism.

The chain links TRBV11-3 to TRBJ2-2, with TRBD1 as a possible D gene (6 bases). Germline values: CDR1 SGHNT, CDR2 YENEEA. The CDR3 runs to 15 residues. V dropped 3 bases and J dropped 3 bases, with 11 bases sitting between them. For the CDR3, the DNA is TGTGCCAGCAGCTTCTCAGGGGCTCACACCGGGGAGCTGTTTTTT. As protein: CASSFSGAHTGELFF.

CDR3 amino acids: CASMRTTQAHEQFF. As DNA, the CDR3 is TGTGCCAGCATGCGAACTACCCAAGCCCATGAGCAGTTCTTC. The chain carries TRBV2 and TRBJ2-1; D remains ambiguous. Trimming stripped 7 bases from V and 8 bases from J, with 18 bases between. The germline V gene encodes CDR1 SNHLY and CDR2 FYNNEI. The CDR3 has 14 amino acids. The full variable domain, rest sourced from reference TRBV2 and TRBJ2-1, is EPEVTQTPSHQVTQMGQEVILRCVPISNHLYFYWYRQILGQKVEFLVSFYNNEISEKSEIFDDQFSVERPDGSNFTLKIRSTKLEDSAMYFCASMRTTQAHEQFFGPGTRLTVL.

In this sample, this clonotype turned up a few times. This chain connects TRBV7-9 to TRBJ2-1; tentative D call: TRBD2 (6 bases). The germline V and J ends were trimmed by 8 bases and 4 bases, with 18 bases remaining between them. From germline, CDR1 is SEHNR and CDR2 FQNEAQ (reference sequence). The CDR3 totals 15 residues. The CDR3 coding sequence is TGTGCCAGCCGGATGGGGGGACTCTCATACAATGAGCAGTTCTTC. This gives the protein CASRMGGLSYNEQFF.

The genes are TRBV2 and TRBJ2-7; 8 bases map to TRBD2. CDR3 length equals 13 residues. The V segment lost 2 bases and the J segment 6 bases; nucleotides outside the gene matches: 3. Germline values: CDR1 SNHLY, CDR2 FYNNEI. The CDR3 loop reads CASSELAGCEQYF. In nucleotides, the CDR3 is TGTGCCAGCAGTGAACTAGCGGGCTGCGAGCAGTACTTC.

The CDR3 protein is CASSEGQANEKLFF. CDR3 bases: TGTGCCAGCAGTGAAGGGCAGGCTAATGAAAAACTGTTTTTT. This chain links TRBV6-4 with TRBJ1-4; D uncertain. Trimming left V 3 bases short and J 3 bases short, with 8 bases between. CDR1 MRHNA and CDR2 SNTAGT come from the germline V gene. The length of the CDR3 is 14 residues.

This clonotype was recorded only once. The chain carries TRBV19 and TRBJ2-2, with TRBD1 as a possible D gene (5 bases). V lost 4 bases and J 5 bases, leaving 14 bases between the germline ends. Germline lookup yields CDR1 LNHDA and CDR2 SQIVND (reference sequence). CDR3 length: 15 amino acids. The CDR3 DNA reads TGTGCCAGTAGTAAGGGGTTTGGGGATACCGGGGAGCTGTTTTTT. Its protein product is CASSKGFGDTGELFF. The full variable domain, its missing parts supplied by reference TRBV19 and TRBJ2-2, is DGGITQSPKYLFRKEGQNVTLSCEQNLNHDAMYWYRQDPGQGLRLIYYSQIVNDFQKGDIAEGYSVSREKKESFPLTVTSAQKNPTAFYLCASSKGFGDTGELFFGEGSRLTVL.

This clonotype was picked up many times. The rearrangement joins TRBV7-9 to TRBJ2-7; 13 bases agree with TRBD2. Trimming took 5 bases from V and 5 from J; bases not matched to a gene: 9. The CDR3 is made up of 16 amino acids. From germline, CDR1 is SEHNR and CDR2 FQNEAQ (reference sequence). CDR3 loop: CASSLDLGLAGNEQYF. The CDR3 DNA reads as TGTGCCAGCAGCCTCGATTTGGGACTAGCGGGAAACGAGCAGTACTTC.

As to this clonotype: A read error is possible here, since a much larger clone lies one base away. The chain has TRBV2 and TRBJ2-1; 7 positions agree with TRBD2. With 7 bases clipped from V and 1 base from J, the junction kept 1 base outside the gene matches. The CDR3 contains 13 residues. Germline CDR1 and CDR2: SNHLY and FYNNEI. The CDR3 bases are TGTGCCAGCATGGGGGGGTCCTACAATGAGCAGTTCTTC. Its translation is CASMGGSYNEQFF.

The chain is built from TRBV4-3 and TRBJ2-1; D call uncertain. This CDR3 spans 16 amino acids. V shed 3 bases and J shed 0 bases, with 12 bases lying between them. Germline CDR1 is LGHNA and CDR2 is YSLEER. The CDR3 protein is CASSHRIPSSYNEQFF. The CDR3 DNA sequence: TGCGCCAGCAGCCACCGGATTCCTAGCTCCTACAATGAGCAGTTCTTC.

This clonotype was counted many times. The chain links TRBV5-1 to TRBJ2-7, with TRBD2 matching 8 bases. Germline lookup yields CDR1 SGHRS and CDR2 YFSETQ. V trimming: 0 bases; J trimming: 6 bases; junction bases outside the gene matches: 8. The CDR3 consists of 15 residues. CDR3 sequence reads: CASSLDLGRDSEQYF. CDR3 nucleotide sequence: TGCGCCAGCAGCTTGGACCTCGGGAGGGATAGCGAGCAGTACTTC.

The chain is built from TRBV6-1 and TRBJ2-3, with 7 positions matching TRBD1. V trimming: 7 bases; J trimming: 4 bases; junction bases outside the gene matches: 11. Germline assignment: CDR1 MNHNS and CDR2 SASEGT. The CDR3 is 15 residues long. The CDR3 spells CASKIGGASADTQYF. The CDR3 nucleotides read TGTGCCAGCAAAATAGGGGGCGCCTCTGCAGATACGCAGTATTTT.

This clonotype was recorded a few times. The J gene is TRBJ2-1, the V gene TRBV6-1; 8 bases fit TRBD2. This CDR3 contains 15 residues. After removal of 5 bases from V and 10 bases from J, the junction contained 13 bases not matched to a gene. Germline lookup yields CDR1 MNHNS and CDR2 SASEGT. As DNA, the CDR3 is TGTGCCAGCAGTTTCGGGAGGGCAAAACCTCGGGAGCAGTTCTTC. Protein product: CASSFGRAKPREQFF.

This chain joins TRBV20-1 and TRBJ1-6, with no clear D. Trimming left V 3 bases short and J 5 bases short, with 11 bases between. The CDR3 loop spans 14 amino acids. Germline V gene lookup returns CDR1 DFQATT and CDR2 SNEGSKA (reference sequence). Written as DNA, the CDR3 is TGCAGTGCTAGTTCGGGGTTTCATAATTCACCCCTCCACTTT. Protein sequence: CSASSGFHNSPLHF.

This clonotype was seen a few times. CDR3 protein: CASSTGLGGDNEQFF. The CDR3 coding sequence is TGTGCCAGCAGCACGGGACTAGGGGGGGACAATGAGCAGTTCTTC. The chain is built from TRBV6-1 and TRBJ2-1; 8 bases agree with TRBD2. Germline CDR1 and CDR2: MNHNS and SASEGT. CDR3 length: 15 residues. Trimming took 6 bases from V and 5 from J; bases not matched to a gene: 9.

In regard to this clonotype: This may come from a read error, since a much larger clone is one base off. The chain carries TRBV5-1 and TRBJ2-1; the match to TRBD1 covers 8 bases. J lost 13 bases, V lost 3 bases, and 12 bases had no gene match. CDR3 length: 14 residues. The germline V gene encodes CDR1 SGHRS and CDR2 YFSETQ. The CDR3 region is CASSSGGGMETQFF. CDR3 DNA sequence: TGCGCCAGCAGCTCAGGGGGCGGGATGGAGACCCAGTTCTTC.

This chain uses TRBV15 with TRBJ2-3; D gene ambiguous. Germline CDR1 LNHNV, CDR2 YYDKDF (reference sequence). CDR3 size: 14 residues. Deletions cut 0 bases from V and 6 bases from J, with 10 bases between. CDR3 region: CATSRERILDTQYF. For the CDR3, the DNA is TGTGCCACCAGCAGAGAGCGAATCTTGGATACGCAGTATTTT.

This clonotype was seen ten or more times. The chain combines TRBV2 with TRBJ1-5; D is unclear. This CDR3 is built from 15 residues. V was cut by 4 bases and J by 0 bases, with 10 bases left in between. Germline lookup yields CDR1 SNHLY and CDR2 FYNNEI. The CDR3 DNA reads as TGTGCCAGCAGTGCTAACGGACTTAGCAATCAGCCCCAGCATTTT. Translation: CASSANGLSNQPQHF.

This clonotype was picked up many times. The CDR3 nucleotides are TGTGCCAGCAGTTTCCCGGGCCCTGCGACCCAGCATTTT. Its protein product is CASSFPGPATQHF. This rearrangement joins TRBV28 to TRBJ1-5; D gene unclear. The CDR3 loop spans 13 amino acids. The germline V gene encodes CDR1 MDHEN and CDR2 SYDVKM. V lost 3 bases, J lost 11 bases, and 14 bases lay in between.

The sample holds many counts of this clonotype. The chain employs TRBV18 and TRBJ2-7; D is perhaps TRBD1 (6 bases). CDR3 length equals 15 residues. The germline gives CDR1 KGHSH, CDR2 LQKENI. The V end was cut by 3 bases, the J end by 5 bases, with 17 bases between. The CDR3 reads CASSPRDTLSHEQYF. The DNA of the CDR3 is TGTGCCAGCTCACCCCGGGACACGCTCTCACACGAGCAGTACTTC.

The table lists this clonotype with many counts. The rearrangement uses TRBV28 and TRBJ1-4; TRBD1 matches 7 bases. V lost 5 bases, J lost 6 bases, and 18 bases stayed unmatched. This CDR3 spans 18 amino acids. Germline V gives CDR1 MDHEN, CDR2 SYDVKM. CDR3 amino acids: CASSTLPGQSLVDEKLFF. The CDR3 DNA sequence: TGTGCCAGCAGTACCCTCCCGGGACAGTCTCTCGTCGATGAAAAACTGTTTTTT.

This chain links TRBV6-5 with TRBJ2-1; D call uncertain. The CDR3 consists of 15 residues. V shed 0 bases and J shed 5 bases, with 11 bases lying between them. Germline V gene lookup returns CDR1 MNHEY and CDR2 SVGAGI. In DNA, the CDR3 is TGTGCCAGCAGTTACTCTGAAGCTCCCCACAATGAGCAGTTCTTC. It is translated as CASSYSEAPHNEQFF.

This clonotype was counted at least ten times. The CDR3 nucleotides read TGTGCCAGCAGCTTAGCCCACGGACTAGCGTATGAGCAGTTCTTC. Protein: CASSLAHGLAYEQFF. This chain connects TRBV11-1 to TRBJ2-1; 9 bases are a match to TRBD2. CDR3 size: 15 residues. V trimming: 0 bases; J trimming: 8 bases; junction bases outside the gene matches: 5. From germline, CDR1 is SGHAT and CDR2 FQDESV (reference sequence).

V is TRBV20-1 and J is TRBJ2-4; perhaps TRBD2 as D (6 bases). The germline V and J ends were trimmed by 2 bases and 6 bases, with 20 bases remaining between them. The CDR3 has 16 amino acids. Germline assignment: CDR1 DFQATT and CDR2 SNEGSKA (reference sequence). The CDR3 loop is CSARKDYPAEGNIQYF. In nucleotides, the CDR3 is TGCAGTGCTAGAAAGGACTACCCAGCCGAGGGAAACATTCAGTACTTC.

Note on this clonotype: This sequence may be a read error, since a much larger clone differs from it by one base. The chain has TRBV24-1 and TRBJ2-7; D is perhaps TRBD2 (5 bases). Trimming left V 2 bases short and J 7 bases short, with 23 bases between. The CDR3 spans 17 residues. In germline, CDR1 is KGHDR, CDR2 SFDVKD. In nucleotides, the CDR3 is TGTGCCACCAGTGATTCGAGGGTGGGCCCCATTTGGAATGAGCAGTACTTC. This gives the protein CATSDSRVGPIWNEQYF.

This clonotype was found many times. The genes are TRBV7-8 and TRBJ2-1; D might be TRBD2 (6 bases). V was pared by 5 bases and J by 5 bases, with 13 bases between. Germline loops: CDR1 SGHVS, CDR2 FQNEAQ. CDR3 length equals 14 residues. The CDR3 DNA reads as TGTGCCAGCAGCCCCCGGGACTTCAACAATGAGCAGTTCTTC. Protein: CASSPRDFNNEQFF.

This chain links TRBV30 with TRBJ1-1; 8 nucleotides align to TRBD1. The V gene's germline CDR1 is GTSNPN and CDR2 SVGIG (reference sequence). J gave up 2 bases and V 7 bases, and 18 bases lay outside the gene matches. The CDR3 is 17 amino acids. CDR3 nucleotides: TGTGCCTATTCACGGGACAGGACAAGCATGGGCAACACTGAAGCTTTCTTT. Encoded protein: CAYSRDRTSMGNTEAFF.

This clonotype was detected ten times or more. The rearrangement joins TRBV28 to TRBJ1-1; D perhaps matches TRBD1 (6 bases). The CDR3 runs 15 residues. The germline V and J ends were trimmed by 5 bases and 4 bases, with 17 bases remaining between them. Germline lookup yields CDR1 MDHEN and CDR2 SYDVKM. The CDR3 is CASSPRKQGGTEAFF. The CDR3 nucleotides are TGTGCCAGCAGTCCCCGTAAACAGGGCGGCACTGAAGCTTTCTTT. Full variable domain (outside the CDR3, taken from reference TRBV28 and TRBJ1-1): DVKVTQSSRYLVKRTGEKVFLECVQDMDHENMFWYRQDPGLGLRLIYFSYDVKMKEKGDIPEGYSVSREKKERFSLILESASTNQTSMYLCASSPRKQGGTEAFFGQGTRLTVV.

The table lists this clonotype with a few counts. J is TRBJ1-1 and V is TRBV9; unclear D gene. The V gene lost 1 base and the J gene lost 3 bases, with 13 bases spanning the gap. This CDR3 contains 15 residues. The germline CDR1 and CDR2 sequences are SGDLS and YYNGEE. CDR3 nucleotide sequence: TGTGCCAGCAGCGTAAGGTTCGACGGCTACACTGAAGCTTTCTTT. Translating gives CASSVRFDGYTEAFF. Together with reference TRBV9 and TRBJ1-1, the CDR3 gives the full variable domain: DSGVTQTPKHLITATGQRVTLRCSPRSGDLSVYWYQQSLDQGLQFLIQYYNGEERAKGNILERFSAQQFPDLHSELNLSSLELGDSALYFCASSVRFDGYTEAFFGQGTRLTVV.